The 27 T cell receptor beta chains below were found in one sample sequenced in a study of blood T cell repertoires in COVID-19. The table came from immunoSEQ multiplex PCR; TCRdb's copy has only in-frame clones and leaves some out. The sample holds about 68,000 clones, roughly 84% seen once. The sample comprised peripheral blood. These receptors originate from a middle-aged man with active COVID-19.

The V call is TRBV18, the J call TRBJ2-3; 7 bases align to TRBD1. CDR1 is KGHSH and CDR2 is LQKENI in the germline V gene. The V gene end was trimmed by 5 bases and the J gene end by 3 bases; junction bases not matched to a gene: 2. This CDR3 spans 13 amino acids. The CDR3, as DNA: TGTGCCAGCTCAACACAGGGGACAGATACGCAGTATTTT. It translates to CASSTQGTDTQYF.

The chain joins TRBV19 to TRBJ2-1, with TRBD1 matching 8 bases. Trimming at V came to 2 bases and at J to 8 bases, leaving 14 bases not matched to a gene. CDR1 LNHDA and CDR2 SQIVND come from the germline V gene (reference sequence). The CDR3 length is 17 residues. As DNA, the CDR3 is TGTGCCAGTAGTATACAGGGGGCCTACGCCTCGGCCTATGAGCAGTTCTTC. Amino acid sequence: CASSIQGAYASAYEQFF. Full variable domain (remainder filled in from reference TRBV19 and TRBJ2-1): DGGITQSPKYLFRKEGQNVTLSCEQNLNHDAMYWYRQDPGQGLRLIYYSQIVNDFQKGDIAEGYSVSREKKESFPLTVTSAQKNPTAFYLCASSIQGAYASAYEQFFGPGTRLTVL.

The chain combines TRBV3-1 (or the pseudogene TRBV3-2) with TRBJ2-3; 9 nucleotides match TRBD2. Per the germline V gene, CDR1 is LGHDT and CDR2 is YNNKEL (reference sequence). V lost 6 bases and J lost 1; bases outside the gene matches: 5. This CDR3 has 15 amino acids. The CDR3 here is CASSPSGTGTDTQYF. CDR3 bases: TGTGCCAGCAGTCCTAGCGGGACCGGCACAGATACGCAGTATTTT.

CDR3 protein: CASSQPERLVYEQYF. CDR3 DNA sequence: TGTGCCAGCAGCCAACCCGAACGGTTAGTCTACGAGCAGTACTTC. The chain recombines TRBV4-2 with TRBJ2-7; D is unclear. V gave up 2 bases and J gave up 3 bases, with 14 bases separating them. CDR1 is LGHNA, CDR2 YNFKEQ, per germline. The CDR3 is 15 amino acids.

V usage is TRBV18 and J usage is TRBJ2-1; TRBD2 matches at 10 bases. Per germline, CDR1 KGHSH and CDR2 LQKENI. The CDR3 spans 15 residues. V lost 3 bases, J lost 5 bases, and 4 bases stayed unmatched. The CDR3 sequence is CASSPILAGHNEQFF. DNA of the CDR3: TGTGCCAGCTCACCGATACTAGCGGGGCACAATGAGCAGTTCTTC.

The chain uses TRBV7-9 and TRBJ2-7, with 11 bases lining up with TRBD2. This CDR3 is 15 amino acids long. Trimming at V came to 1 base and at J to 8 bases, leaving 7 bases not matched to a gene. Germline V lookup: CDR1 SEHNR, CDR2 FQNEAQ (reference sequence). CDR3 region: CASSLVLAGASKQYF. In nucleotides, the CDR3 is TGTGCCAGCAGCTTAGTACTAGCGGGAGCCTCCAAGCAGTACTTC.

The chain joins TRBV7-6 to TRBJ2-3; 9 bases agree with TRBD2. Germline CDR1 reads SGHVS; CDR2 reads FNYEAQ. This CDR3 region has 16 residues. Trimming removed 4 bases from V and 2 bases from J; junction bases left unmatched: 7. The DNA of the CDR3 is TGTGCCAGCAGCTCCCGTCTAGCGGGGCTCACAGATACGCAGTATTTT. Its translation is CASSSRLAGLTDTQYF.

V is TRBV12-2 and J is TRBJ1-1; the table's D gene call, TRBD1, was not cross checked with the DNA. TRBV12-2 is designated a pseudogene. This CDR3 spans 12 amino acids. DNA of the CDR3: TGTGCAAGTCGCTCAGGGACAGGGGAAGCTTTCTTT. Protein product: CASRSGTGEAFF.

The V call is TRBV11-1, the J call TRBJ2-1; possibly TRBD1 for D (5 bases). Per the germline V gene, CDR1 is SGHAT and CDR2 is FQDESV (reference sequence). V was pared by 5 bases and J by 2 bases, with 13 bases between. The CDR3 consists of 15 residues. The CDR3 sequence: CASSLRQRTYNEQFF. In nucleotides, the CDR3 is TGTGCCAGCAGCCTCCGACAGAGAACCTACAATGAGCAGTTCTTC.

This clone was seen only once. V and J are TRBV12-3 or TRBV12-4 and TRBJ2-5; D unresolved. The V end lost 3 bases, the J end lost 5 bases, and 4 bases lay between the germline ends. This CDR3 has 11 residues. The CDR3 here is CASSLRETQYF. The CDR3 region has the DNA TGTGCCAGCAGTTTGCGGGAGACCCAGTACTTC.

This clone was detected once. CDR3 region: CAISKTSYESGDTQYF. The CDR3 DNA follows: TGTGCCATCAGTAAAACTAGCTATGAATCGGGAGATACGCAGTATTTT. The chain recombines TRBV10-3 with TRBJ2-3, with D tentatively TRBD2 (6 bases). V lost 5 bases and J lost 5, with 20 bases in between. From germline, CDR1 is ENHRY and CDR2 SYGVKD. The CDR3 sequence is 16 residues long.

The chain joins TRBV15 to TRBJ1-4; tentatively, D is TRBD1 (5 bases). The CDR3 has 15 amino acids. CDR1 and CDR2 from the germline V gene are LNHNV and YYDKDF (reference sequence). The V and J ends lost 6 bases and 3 bases respectively, with 14 bases between them. The CDR3: CATSLRARANEKLFF. The DNA for the CDR3 is TGTGCCACCAGTCTCAGGGCCAGGGCTAATGAAAAACTGTTTTTT.

Here the CDR3 DNA reads TGCGCCAGCAGCCCGGGCGGGAGGGACACCGGGGAGCTGTTTTTT. Encoded protein: CASSPGGRDTGELFF. This chain links TRBV5-1 with TRBJ2-2; the match to TRBD2 covers 9 bases. Germline V gene lookup returns CDR1 SGHRS and CDR2 YFSETQ. V gave up 4 bases and J gave up 3 bases; unmatched junction bases: 4. The CDR3 loop spans 15 amino acids. Based on the CDR3 plus reference TRBV5-1 and TRBJ2-2, the full variable domain is KAGVTQTPRYLIKTRGQQVTLSCSPISGHRSVSWYQQTPGQGLQFLFEYFSETQRNKGNFPGRFSGRQFSNSRSEMNVSTLELGDSALYLCASSPGGRDTGELFFGEGSRLTVL.

This chain uses TRBV4-1 with TRBJ1-6; 8 bases line up with TRBD1. This CDR3 contains 16 residues. After removal of 0 bases from V and 11 bases from J, the junction contained 9 bases not matched to a gene. The germline V gene encodes CDR1 MGHRA and CDR2 YSYEKL. The CDR3 sequence: CASSQDLRTGLPPLHF. In nucleotides, the CDR3 is TGCGCCAGCAGCCAAGATCTTAGGACAGGGCTACCACCCCTCCACTTT.

The CDR3 sequence is CASSDPFKTSGKSADTQYF. For the CDR3, the DNA is TGTGCCAGCAGTGATCCCTTTAAGACTAGCGGGAAGAGTGCAGATACGCAGTATTTT. The gene calls are TRBV2 and TRBJ2-3; 11 bases are a match to TRBD2. J lost 4 bases, V lost 3 bases, and 15 bases had no gene match. Germline CDR1 and CDR2: SNHLY and FYNNEI. CDR3 length equals 19 residues.

Here the CDR3 reads CASSVAGRLAGGINEQFF. As DNA, the CDR3 is TGTGCCAGCAGCGTAGCCGGCAGACTAGCGGGGGGGATTAATGAGCAGTTCTTC. The rearrangement joins TRBV9 to TRBJ2-1; 14 bases agree with TRBD2. The CDR3 is 18 residues long. In germline, CDR1 is SGDLS, CDR2 YYNGEE. Trimming at V came to 0 bases and at J to 7 bases, leaving 9 bases not matched to a gene.

The rearrangement uses TRBV5-4 and TRBJ2-1; 8 bases map to TRBD2. CDR3 length equals 15 residues. Germline trimming cut 4 bases from V and 0 bases from J; bases unmatched to any gene: 3. CDR1 and CDR2 from the germline V gene are SGHNT and YYREEE (reference sequence). CDR3 in DNA: TGTGCCAGCAGCCGGGAGGGGAGCTCCTACAATGAGCAGTTCTTC. Protein product: CASSREGSSYNEQFF.

The chain uses TRBV27 and TRBJ1-2; 10 bases map to TRBD1. The germline CDR1 and CDR2 sequences are MNHEY and SMNVEV (reference sequence). The V and J ends lost 8 bases and 7 bases, in that order; junction bases with no gene match: 7. The CDR3 spans 13 residues. The chain's CDR3 is CASSGTGAGGYTF. CDR3 coding DNA: TGTGCCAGCTCGGGGACAGGGGCGGGTGGCTACACCTTC.

This clone was observed a few times. The rearrangement uses TRBV5-6 and TRBJ1-5, with a weak D call TRBD1 (6 bases). The CDR3 has 15 residues. V lost 0 bases, J lost 9 bases, and 16 bases lay in between. Germline V gene lookup returns CDR1 SGHDT and CDR2 YYEEEE. This CDR3 reads CASSLGGKRGGPQHF. The CDR3 DNA reads TGTGCCAGCAGCTTGGGGGGCAAGAGAGGGGGGCCCCAGCATTTT.

The chain carries TRBV6-5 and TRBJ2-2, with D tentatively TRBD2 (5 bases). From germline, CDR1 is MNHEY and CDR2 SVGAGI. Trimming left V 1 base short and J 6 bases short, with 6 bases between. CDR3 length: 13 amino acids. The CDR3 bases are TGTGCCAGCAGTTACTTCGGGGCCGGGGAGCTGTTTTTT. Its protein is CASSYFGAGELFF.

The chain recombines TRBV27 with TRBJ2-1; 9 positions match TRBD1. Germline loops: CDR1 MNHEY, CDR2 SMNVEV (reference sequence). This CDR3 has 18 amino acids. V lost 4 bases and J lost 4; bases outside the gene matches: 14. The CDR3 reads CASSSRPPGQGQYNEQFF. CDR3 nucleotide sequence: TGTGCCAGCAGTTCAAGACCCCCGGGACAGGGCCAGTACAATGAGCAGTTCTTC.

This clone came up once. The chain combines TRBV20-1 with TRBJ1-1; possibly TRBD1 for D (5 bases). The length of the CDR3 is 13 residues. Trimming left V 3 bases short and J 1 base short, with 9 bases between. The germline gives CDR1 DFQATT, CDR2 SNEGSKA (reference sequence). The CDR3 DNA is TGCAGTGCTAGTCAGGGTGGGAACACTGAAGCTTTCTTT. Protein: CSASQGGNTEAFF.

In this sample, this clone turned up once. This chain links TRBV2 with TRBJ2-6; no reliable D call. The germline V gene encodes CDR1 SNHLY and CDR2 FYNNEI. This CDR3 has 13 amino acids. V lost 7 bases to trimming and J lost 2 bases, with 6 bases between them. The CDR3: CASTLPGANVLTF. The CDR3 region has the DNA TGTGCCAGCACACTTCCTGGGGCCAACGTCCTGACTTTC.

The chain recombines TRBV5-6 with TRBJ2-1; D gene unclear. The CDR3 covers 12 residues. Germline values: CDR1 SGHDT, CDR2 YYEEEE. V was cut by 0 bases and J by 5 bases, with 3 bases left in between. CDR3 residues: CASSLGDNEQFF. In DNA form, the CDR3 reads TGTGCCAGCAGCTTGGGAGACAATGAGCAGTTCTTC.

CDR3 residues: CASSPGKDRGTNEQFF. CDR3 in DNA: TGTGCCAGCAGCCCCGGGAAGGACAGGGGTACCAATGAGCAGTTCTTC. J is TRBJ2-1 and V is TRBV4-2; 9 bases match TRBD1. CDR1 is LGHNA and CDR2 is YNFKEQ in the germline V gene. J gave up 6 bases and V 4 bases, and 10 bases lay outside the gene matches. The CDR3 has 16 residues.

This chain uses TRBV4-1 with TRBJ1-1, with 9 nucleotides matching TRBD1. With 4 bases clipped from V and 1 base from J, the junction kept 16 bases outside the gene matches. This CDR3 comprises 19 residues. From germline, CDR1 is MGHRA and CDR2 YSYEKL. The CDR3 spells CASSPVGYRGRDTNTEAFF. The CDR3, as DNA: TGCGCCAGCAGCCCCGTAGGATACAGGGGGCGAGATACGAACACTGAAGCTTTCTTT.

This clone was observed a single time. The chain is built from TRBV3-1 (or the pseudogene TRBV3-2) and TRBJ2-2, with 7 positions matching TRBD2. J was trimmed by 5 bases and V by 4 bases; bases with no gene match: 4. Germline-derived CDR1 and CDR2 are LGHDT and YNNKEL (reference sequence). The CDR3 consists of 14 residues. This CDR3 is CASSPKLATGELFF. The CDR3 DNA is TGTGCCAGCAGCCCTAAACTAGCGACCGGGGAGCTGTTTTTT.